This T cell receptor (beta chain) is drawn from a study of metastatic and nonmetastatic thyroid tumors (TCRdb year 2020). Notes on the research overall: The researchers compared repertoires between peripheral blood samples and tumor or nodule tissue samples from patients with malignant or benign thyroid disease. The paper as a whole reports these results and caveats: In both blood and tumor samples, TCR beta diversity was reported to be significantly higher in malignant tumors than in benign nodules.

This clone was detected many times. The specificity of this receptor is unknown. No much larger clone is present one base from it, and per-base qualities are unavailable. The library was prepared using PCR. Sequencing used an Illumina HiSeq 4000. High-throughput sequencing was used to profile the TCR beta-chain CDR3 region of every patient. Processing in the source paper ran as follows. A classifier to discriminate distant-metastatic papillary thyroid cancer patients was built from CDR3 differences across clinicopathological groups. The Shannon index was used to assess repertoire diversity, and the Morisita-Horn index was used to assess tumor-blood repertoire similarity. TCRdb reworked the public reads: Q25 trimming with fastp, MiXCR clone assembly, productive beta chains retained. The V and J calls and clone size are TCRdb's, not the authors'. This sample comprises some 24,000 clones, 21% of them detected only once. The ten top clones hold over 10% of the sample.

The CDR3 runs 15 amino acids, cysteine and phenylalanine included. Only the CDR3 DNA stays, 45 bases, in frame from base 1. According to the germline V gene, CDR1 reads MRHNA and CDR2 reads SNTAGT. V ends up 0 bases short and J 4 bases short, with an unmatched junction base count of 0. No patient had received any treatment before thyroid surgery. Using T-cell receptor beta sequencing, the researchers looked back retrospectively at clinical samples from patients, gathered between about 2012 and 2018. The sequence came from a male donor with papillary thyroid cancer or a benign thyroid nodule (not recorded which). Some clones in this sample may be carry-over from other donors' samples. This chain joins TRBV6-4 to TRBJ2-1; the junction holds 10 bases that match TRBD2. The sample consisted of blood. At the DNA level, the sequence is TGTGCCAGCAGTGACTCGACTAGCGGGTACAATGAGCAGTTCTTC. It is translated as CASSDSTSGYNEQFF.